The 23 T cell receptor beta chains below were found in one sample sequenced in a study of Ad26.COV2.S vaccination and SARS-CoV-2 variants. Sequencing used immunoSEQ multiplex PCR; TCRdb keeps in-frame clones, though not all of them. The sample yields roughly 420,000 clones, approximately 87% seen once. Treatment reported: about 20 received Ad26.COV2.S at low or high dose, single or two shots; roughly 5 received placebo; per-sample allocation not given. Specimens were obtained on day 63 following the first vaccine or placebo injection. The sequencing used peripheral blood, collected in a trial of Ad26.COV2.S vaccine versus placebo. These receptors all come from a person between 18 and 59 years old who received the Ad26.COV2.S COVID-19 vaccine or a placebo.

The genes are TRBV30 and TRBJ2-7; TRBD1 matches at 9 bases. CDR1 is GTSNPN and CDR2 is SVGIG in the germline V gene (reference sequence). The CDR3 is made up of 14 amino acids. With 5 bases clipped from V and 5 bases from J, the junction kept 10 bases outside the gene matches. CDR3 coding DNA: TGTGCCTGGCAACTTTCCGGGACAGGGAACGAGCAGTACTTC. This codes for CAWQLSGTGNEQYF.

This CDR3 is CASSDTGRGYEQYF. For the CDR3, the DNA is TGTGCCAGCAGCGACACCGGCAGGGGGTACGAGCAGTACTTC. V gene TRBV7-9 combines with J gene TRBJ2-7; 7 bases fit TRBD1. CDR3 length equals 14 residues. Per germline, CDR1 SEHNR and CDR2 FQNEAQ (reference sequence). The J segment lost 4 bases and the V segment lost 5 bases, leaving 8 bases of the junction unmatched. Looking up the rest from reference TRBV7-9 and TRBJ2-7 gives the full variable domain: DTGVSQNPRHKITKRGQNVTFRCDPISEHNRLYWYRQTLGQGPEFLTYFQNEAQLEKSRLLSDRFSAERPKGSFSTLEIQRTEQGDSAMYLCASSDTGRGYEQYFGPGTRLTVT.

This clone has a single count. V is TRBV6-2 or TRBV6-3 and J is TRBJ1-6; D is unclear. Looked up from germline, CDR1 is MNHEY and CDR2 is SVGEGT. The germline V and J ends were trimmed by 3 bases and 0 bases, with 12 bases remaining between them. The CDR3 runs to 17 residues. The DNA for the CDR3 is TGTGCCAGCAGTTATCACCGTCCGAGCTCCTATAATTCACCCCTCCACTTT. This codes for CASSYHRPSSYNSPLHF.

CDR3 nucleotide sequence: TGTGCCAGCAGTTTACCTGGAGGGAGGGCTTTCTTT. Translated: CASSLPGGRAFF. This chain uses TRBV28 with TRBJ1-1; D gene uncertain. The germline gives CDR1 MDHEN, CDR2 SYDVKM. V lost 2 bases to trimming and J lost 11 bases, with 12 bases between them. CDR3 length: 12 amino acids.

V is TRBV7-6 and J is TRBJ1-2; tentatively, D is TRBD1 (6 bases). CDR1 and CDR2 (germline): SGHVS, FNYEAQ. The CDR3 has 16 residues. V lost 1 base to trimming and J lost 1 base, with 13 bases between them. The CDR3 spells CASSLGGRFYNYGYTF. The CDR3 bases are TGTGCCAGCAGCTTAGGGGGGCGCTTTTATAACTATGGCTACACCTTC. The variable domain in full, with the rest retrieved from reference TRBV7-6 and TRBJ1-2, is GAGVSQSPRYKVTKRGQDVALRCDPISGHVSLYWYRQALGQGPEFLTYFNYEAQQDKSGLPNDRFSAERPEGSISTLTIQRTEQRDSAMYRCASSLGGRFYNYGYTFGSGTRLTVV.

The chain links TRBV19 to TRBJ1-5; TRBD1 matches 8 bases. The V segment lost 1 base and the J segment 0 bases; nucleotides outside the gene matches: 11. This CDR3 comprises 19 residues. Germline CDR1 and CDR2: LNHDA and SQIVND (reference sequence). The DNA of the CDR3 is TGTGCCAGTAGTATAGTTCCCAGGGGGCCGCCTTATAGCAATCAGCCCCAGCATTTT. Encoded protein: CASSIVPRGPPYSNQPQHF.

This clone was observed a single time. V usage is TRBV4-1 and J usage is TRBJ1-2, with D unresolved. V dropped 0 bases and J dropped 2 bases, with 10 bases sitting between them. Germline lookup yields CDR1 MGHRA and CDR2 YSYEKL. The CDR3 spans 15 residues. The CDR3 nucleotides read TGCGCCAGCAGCCAAGAACCTGCAGTAAACTATGGCTACACCTTC. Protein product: CASSQEPAVNYGYTF.

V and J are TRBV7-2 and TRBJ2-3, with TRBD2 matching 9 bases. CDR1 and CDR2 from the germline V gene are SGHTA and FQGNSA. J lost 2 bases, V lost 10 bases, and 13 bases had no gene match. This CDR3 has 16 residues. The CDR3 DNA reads TGTGCCACCAAGGTTCTAGCGGGGTCCTCCACAGATACGCAGTATTTT. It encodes CATKVLAGSSTDTQYF.

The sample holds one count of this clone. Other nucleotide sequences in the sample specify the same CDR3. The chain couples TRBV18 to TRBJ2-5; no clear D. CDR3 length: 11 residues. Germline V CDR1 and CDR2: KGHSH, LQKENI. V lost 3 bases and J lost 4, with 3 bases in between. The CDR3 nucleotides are TGTGCCAGCTCACCTAGAGAGACCCAGTACTTC. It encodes CASSPRETQYF. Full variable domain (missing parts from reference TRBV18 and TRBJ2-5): NAGVMQNPRHLVRRRGQEARLRCSPMKGHSHVYWYRQLPEEGLKFMVYLQKENIIDESGMPKERFSAEFPKEGPSILRIQQVVRGDSAAYFCASSPRETQYFGPGTRLLVL.

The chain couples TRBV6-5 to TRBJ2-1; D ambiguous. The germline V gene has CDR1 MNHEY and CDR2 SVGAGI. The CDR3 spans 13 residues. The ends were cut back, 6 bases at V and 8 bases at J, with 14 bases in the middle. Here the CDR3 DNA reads TGTGCCAGCAGCCTTGGGCCATCTGATGAGCAGTTCTTC. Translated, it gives CASSLGPSDEQFF.

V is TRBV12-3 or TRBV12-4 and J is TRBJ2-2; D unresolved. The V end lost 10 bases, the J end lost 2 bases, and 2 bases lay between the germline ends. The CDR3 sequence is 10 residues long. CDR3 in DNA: TGTGCCACAAACACCGGGGAGCTGTTTTTT. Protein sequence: CATNTGELFF.

The CDR3 nucleotides are TGTGCCAGCAGTTACTCGGCGGGGGCCCCCTACGAGCAGTACTTC. Amino acid sequence: CASSYSAGAPYEQYF. V is TRBV6-5 and J is TRBJ2-7; a weak D match, TRBD2 (7 bases). Germline V gene lookup returns CDR1 MNHEY and CDR2 SVGAGI. V was clipped by 0 bases and J by 2 bases, with 11 bases between them. CDR3 length: 15 residues.

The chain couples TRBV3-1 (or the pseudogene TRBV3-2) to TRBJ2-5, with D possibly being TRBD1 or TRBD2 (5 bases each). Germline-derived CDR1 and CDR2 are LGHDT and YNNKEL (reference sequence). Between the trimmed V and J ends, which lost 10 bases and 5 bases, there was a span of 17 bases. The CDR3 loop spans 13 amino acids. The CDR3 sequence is CATLGVEGETQYF. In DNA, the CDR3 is TGTGCCACTCTAGGGGTAGAGGGCGAGACCCAGTACTTC.

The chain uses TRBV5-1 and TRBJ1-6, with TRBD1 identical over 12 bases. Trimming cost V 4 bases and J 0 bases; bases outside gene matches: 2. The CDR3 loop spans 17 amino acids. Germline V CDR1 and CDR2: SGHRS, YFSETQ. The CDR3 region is CASSPGQGASYNSPLHF. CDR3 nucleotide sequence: TGCGCCAGCAGCCCGGGACAGGGGGCCTCCTATAATTCACCCCTCCACTTT. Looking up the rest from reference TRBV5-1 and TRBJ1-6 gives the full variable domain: KAGVTQTPRYLIKTRGQQVTLSCSPISGHRSVSWYQQTPGQGLQFLFEYFSETQRNKGNFPGRFSGRQFSNSRSEMNVSTLELGDSALYLCASSPGQGASYNSPLHFGNGTRLTVT.

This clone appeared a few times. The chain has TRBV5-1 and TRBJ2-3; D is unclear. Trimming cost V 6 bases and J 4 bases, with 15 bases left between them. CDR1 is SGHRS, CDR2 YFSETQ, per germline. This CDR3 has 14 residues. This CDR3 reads CASTMGGRPDTQYF. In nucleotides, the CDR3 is TGCGCCAGCACCATGGGTGGTCGACCAGATACGCAGTATTTT.

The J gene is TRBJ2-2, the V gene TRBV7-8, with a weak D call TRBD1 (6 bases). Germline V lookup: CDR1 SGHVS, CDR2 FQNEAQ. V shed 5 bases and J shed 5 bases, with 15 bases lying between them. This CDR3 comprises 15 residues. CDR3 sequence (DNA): TGTGCCAGCAGCGCATTGACAGGCAGGACCGGGGAGCTGTTTTTT. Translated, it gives CASSALTGRTGELFF.

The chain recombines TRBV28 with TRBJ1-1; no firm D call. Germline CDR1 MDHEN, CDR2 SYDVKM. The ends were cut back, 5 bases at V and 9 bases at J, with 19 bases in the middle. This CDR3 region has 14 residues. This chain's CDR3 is CASSPSLVLSQAFF. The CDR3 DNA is TGTGCCAGCAGTCCCTCCTTGGTACTAAGCCAAGCTTTCTTT.

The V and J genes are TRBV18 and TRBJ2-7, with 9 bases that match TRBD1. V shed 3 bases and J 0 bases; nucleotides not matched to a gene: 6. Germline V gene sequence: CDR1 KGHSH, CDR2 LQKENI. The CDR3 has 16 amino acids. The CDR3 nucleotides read TGTGCCAGCTCACCTTCATCGGGACAGGGCTCCTACGAGCAGTACTTC. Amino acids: CASSPSSGQGSYEQYF.

The CDR3 loop is CASSHGREGGPEQFF. The CDR3 nucleotides are TGCGCCAGCAGCCATGGCCGGGAGGGGGGGCCAGAGCAGTTCTTC. The chain is built from TRBV4-1 and TRBJ2-1; 8 nucleotides match TRBD2. With V trimmed by 3 bases and J by 10 bases, 11 bases remained unmatched. CDR3 length: 15 amino acids. Per the germline V gene, CDR1 is MGHRA and CDR2 is YSYEKL.

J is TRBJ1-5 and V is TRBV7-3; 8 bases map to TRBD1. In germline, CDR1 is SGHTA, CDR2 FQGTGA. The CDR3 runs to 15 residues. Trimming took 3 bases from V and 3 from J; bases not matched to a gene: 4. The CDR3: CASSFTGGNNQPQHF. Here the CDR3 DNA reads TGTGCCAGCAGCTTCACAGGGGGTAACAATCAGCCCCAGCATTTT.

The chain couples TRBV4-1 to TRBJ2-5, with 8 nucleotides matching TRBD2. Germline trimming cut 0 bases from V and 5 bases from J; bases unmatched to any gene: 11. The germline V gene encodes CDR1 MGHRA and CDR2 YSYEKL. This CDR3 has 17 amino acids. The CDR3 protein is CASSQDASGGLRETQYF. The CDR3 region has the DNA TGCGCCAGCAGCCAAGATGCGAGCGGGGGCCTCCGCGAGACCCAGTACTTC.

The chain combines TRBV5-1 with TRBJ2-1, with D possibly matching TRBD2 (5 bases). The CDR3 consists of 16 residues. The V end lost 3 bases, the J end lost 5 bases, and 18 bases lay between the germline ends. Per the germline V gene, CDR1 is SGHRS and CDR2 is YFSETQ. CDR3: CASSSTPEDWDNEQFF. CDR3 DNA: TGCGCCAGCAGCTCGACCCCGGAGGACTGGGACAATGAGCAGTTCTTC.

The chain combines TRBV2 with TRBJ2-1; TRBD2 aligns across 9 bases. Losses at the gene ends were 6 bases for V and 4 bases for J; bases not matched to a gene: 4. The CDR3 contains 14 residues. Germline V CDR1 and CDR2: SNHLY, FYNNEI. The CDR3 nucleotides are TGTGCCAGCAGGGCGCGGGGGGGGTACAATGAGCAGTTCTTC. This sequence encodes CASRARGGYNEQFF.